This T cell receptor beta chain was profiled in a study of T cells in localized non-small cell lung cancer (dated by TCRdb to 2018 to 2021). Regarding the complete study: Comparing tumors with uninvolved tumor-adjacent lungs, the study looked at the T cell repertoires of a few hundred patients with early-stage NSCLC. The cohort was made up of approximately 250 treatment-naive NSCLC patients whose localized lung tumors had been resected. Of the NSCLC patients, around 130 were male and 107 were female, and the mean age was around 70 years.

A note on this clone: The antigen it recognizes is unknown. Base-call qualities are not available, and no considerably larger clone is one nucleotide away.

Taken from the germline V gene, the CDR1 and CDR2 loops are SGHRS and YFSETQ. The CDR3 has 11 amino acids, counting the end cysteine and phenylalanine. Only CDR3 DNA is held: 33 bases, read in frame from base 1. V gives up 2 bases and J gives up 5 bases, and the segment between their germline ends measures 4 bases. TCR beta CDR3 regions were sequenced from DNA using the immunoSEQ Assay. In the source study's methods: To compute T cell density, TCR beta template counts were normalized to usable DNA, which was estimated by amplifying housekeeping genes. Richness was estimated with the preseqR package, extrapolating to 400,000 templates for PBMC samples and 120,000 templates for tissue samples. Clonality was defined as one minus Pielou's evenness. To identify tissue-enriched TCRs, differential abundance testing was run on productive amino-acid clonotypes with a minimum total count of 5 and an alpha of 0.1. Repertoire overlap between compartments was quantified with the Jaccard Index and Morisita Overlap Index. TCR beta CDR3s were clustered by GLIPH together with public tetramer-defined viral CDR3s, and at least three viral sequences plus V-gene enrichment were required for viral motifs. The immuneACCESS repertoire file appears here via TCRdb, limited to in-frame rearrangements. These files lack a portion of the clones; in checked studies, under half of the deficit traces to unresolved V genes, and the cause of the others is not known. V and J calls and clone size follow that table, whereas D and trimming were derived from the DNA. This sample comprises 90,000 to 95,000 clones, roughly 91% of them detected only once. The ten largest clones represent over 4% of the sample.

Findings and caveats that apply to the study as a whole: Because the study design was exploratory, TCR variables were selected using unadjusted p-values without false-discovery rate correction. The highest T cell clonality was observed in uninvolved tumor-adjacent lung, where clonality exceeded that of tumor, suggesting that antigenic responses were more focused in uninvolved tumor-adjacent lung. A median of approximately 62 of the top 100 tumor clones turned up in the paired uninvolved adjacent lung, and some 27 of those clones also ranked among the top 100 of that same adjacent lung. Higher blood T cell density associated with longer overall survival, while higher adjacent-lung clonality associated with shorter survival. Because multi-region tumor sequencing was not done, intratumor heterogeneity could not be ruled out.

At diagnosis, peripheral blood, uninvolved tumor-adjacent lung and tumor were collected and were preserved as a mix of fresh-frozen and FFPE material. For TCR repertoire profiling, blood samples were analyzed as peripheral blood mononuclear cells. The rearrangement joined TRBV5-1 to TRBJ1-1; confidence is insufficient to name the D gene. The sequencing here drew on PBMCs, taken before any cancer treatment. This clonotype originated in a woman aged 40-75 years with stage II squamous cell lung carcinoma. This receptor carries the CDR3 CASSLGTEAFF. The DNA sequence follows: TGCGCCAGCAGCTTAGGGACTGAAGCTTTCTTT.